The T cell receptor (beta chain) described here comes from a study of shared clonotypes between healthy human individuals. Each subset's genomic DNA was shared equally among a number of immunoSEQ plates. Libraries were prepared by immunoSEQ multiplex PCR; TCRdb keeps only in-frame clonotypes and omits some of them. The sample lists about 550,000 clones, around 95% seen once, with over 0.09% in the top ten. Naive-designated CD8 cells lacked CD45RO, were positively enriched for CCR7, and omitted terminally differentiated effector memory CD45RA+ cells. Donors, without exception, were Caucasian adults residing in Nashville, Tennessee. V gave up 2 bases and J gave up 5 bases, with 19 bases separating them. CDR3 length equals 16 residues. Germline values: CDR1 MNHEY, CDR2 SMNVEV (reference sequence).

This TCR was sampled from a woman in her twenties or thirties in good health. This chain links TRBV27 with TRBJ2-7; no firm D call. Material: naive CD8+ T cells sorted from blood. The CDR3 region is CASSLVGRAGANEQYF. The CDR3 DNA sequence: TGTGCCAGCAGTTTAGTCGGCCGGGCCGGCGCCAACGAGCAGTACTTC.